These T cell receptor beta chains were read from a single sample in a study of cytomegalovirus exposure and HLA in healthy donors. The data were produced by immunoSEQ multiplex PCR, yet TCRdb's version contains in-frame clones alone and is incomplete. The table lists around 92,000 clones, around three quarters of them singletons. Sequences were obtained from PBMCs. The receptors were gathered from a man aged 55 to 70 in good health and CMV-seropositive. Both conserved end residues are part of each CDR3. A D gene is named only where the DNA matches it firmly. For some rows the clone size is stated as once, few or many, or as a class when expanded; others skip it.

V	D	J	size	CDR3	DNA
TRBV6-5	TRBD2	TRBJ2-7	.	CASSYFGRPSSYEQYF	TGTGCCAGCAGTTACTTCGGGAGGCCGAGCTCCTACGAGCAGTACTTC
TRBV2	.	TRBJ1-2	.	CATQRGQGLGYGYTF	TGTGCCACTCAAAGGGGCCAGGGGCTGGGCTATGGCTACACCTTC
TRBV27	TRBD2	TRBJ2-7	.	CASLGLAGGSYEQYF	TGTGCCAGCTTAGGACTAGCGGGGGGATCCTACGAGCAGTACTTC
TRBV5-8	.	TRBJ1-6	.	CASSRAGATNSPLHF	TGTGCCAGCAGCCGGGCAGGGGCCACAAATTCACCCCTCCACTTT
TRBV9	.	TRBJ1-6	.	CASKNSNSPLHF	TGTGCCAGCAAGAACAGCAATTCACCCCTCCACTTT
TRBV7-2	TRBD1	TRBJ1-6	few	CASSPDRGPSPLHF	TGTGCCAGCAGCCCGGACAGGGGGCCTTCACCCCTCCACTTT
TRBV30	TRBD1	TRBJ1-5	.	CAWSVTGGQPQHF	TGTGCCTGGAGTGTGACAGGGGGACAGCCCCAGCATTTT
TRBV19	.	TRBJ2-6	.	CASSVDSSKRSGANVLTF	TGTGCCAGTAGTGTCGACTCCAGTAAGCGCTCTGGGGCCAACGTCCTGACTTTC
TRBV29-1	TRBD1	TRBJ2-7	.	CSTLTGSYEQYF	TGCAGCACCTTGACAGGGAGTTACGAGCAGTACTTC
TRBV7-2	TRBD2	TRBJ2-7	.	CASSFSGGTLGEQYF	TGTGCCAGCAGCTTTAGCGGGGGGACTCTGGGTGAGCAGTACTTC
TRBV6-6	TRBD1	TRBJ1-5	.	CASGLRDRVNQPQHF	TGTGCCAGCGGTTTACGGGACAGGGTCAATCAGCCCCAGCATTTT
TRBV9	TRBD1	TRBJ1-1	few	CASSVEDRGFGNTEAFF	TGTGCCAGCAGCGTGGAGGACAGGGGATTCGGAAACACTGAAGCTTTCTTT
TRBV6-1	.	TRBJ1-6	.	CASSEQSSFVRSPLHF	TGTGCCAGCAGTGAACAATCGTCCTTCGTCAGATCACCCCTCCACTTT
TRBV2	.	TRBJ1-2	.	CASSRGQNYGYTF	TGTGCCAGCAGCCGAGGACAGAACTATGGCTACACCTTC
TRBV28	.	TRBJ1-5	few	CASSLKPGGQPQHF	TGTGCCAGCAGTTTAAAGCCAGGCGGGCAGCCCCAGCATTTT
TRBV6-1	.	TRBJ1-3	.	CASSEKRSGNTIYF	TGTGCCAGCAGTGAAAAGAGGTCTGGAAACACCATATATTTT
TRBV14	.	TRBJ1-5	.	CASSQGGGNQPQHF	TGTGCCAGCAGCCAGGGGGGAGGCAATCAGCCCCAGCATTTT
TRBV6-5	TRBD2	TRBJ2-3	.	CASSYYGGGTDTQYF	TGTGCCAGCAGTTACTACGGGGGGGGCACAGATACGCAGTATTTT
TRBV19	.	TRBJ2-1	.	CASSVGGGREQFF	TGTGCCAGTAGTGTAGGAGGGGGCAGGGAGCAGTTCTTC
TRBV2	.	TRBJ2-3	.	CASQFYTDTQYF	TGTGCCAGCCAGTTTTACACAGATACGCAGTATTTT
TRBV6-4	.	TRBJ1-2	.	CASSDQPDSYYGYTF	TGTGCCAGCAGTGACCAGCCAGACAGCTACTATGGCTACACCTTC
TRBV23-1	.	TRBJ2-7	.	CASSPPQGYEQYF	TGCGCCAGCAGCCCACCTCAGGGTTACGAGCAGTACTTC
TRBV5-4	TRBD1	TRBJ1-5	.	CASSPDRARPQHF	TGTGCCAGCAGCCCGGACAGGGCTCGCCCCCAGCATTTT
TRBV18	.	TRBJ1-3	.	CASSPAGTASGNTIYF	TGTGCCAGCTCACCAGCGGGGACGGCCTCTGGAAACACCATATATTTT
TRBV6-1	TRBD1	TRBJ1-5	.	CASSTAGGSNQPQHF	TGTGCCAGCAGTACCGCAGGGGGTAGCAATCAGCCCCAGCATTTT
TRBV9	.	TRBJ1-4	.	CASSVWGEPTTNEKLFF	TGTGCCAGCAGCGTATGGGGAGAACCCACAACTAATGAAAAACTGTTTTTT
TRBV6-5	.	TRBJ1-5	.	CASSSGRVSGPQHF	TGTGCCAGCAGTTCGGGAAGAGTCTCCGGGCCCCAGCATTTT
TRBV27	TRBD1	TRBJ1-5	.	CASSFQGASNQPQHF	TGTGCCAGCAGTTTTCAGGGGGCGAGCAATCAGCCCCAGCATTTT
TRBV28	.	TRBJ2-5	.	CASSLLQGRWKETQYF	TGTGCCAGCAGTTTATTACAGGGCCGATGGAAAGAGACCCAGTACTTC
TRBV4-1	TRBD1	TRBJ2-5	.	CASSQGTDRAQYF	TGCGCCAGCAGCCAAGGAACGGACAGGGCCCAGTACTTC
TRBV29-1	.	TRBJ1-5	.	CSVGREGQPQHF	TGCAGCGTTGGGAGGGAGGGTCAGCCCCAGCATTTT
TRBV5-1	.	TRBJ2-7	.	CASSPSISARGEQYF	TGCGCCAGCAGCCCAAGTATTTCAGCCCGGGGTGAGCAGTACTTC
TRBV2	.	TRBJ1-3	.	CASRKNLQGLSGNTIYF	TGTGCCAGCAGAAAGAACCTACAGGGCCTCTCTGGAAACACCATATATTTT
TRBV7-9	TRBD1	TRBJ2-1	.	CASSLYAGQGYNEQFF	TGTGCCAGCAGCCTATACGCGGGACAGGGGTACAATGAGCAGTTCTTC
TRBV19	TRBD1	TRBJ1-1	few	CASSRTRGREAFF	TGTGCCAGTAGTCGTACCAGGGGGCGTGAAGCTTTCTTT
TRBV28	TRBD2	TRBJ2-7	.	CASIPSLAGRYEQYF	TGTGCCAGCATCCCTTCTCTAGCGGGGAGGTACGAGCAGTACTTC
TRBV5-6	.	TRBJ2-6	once	CASSLYDFTISGANVLTF	TGTGCCAGCAGCTTGTACGACTTTACTATCTCTGGGGCCAACGTCCTGACTTTC
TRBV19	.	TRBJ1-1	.	CASSTLGLNTEAFF	TGTGCCAGTAGTACTTTGGGCCTGAACACTGAAGCTTTCTTT
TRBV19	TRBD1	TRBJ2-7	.	CASSIERTGYDEQYF	TGTGCCAGTAGTATAGAAAGGACAGGGTACGACGAGCAGTACTTC
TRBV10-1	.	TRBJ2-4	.	CASSETGVEQHKNIQYF	TGCGCCAGCAGTGAGACGGGGGTCGAGCAACACAAAAACATTCAGTACTTC
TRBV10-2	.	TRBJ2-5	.	CASNRGFQETQYF	TGCGCCAGCAATCGCGGGTTCCAAGAGACCCAGTACTTC
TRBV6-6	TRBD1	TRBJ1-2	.	CASSRAGGQFYGYTF	TGTGCCAGCAGTAGAGCAGGGGGCCAGTTCTATGGCTACACCTTC
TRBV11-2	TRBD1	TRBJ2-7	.	CASSLYRGSYEQYF	TGTGCCAGCAGCTTATACAGGGGGTCCTACGAGCAGTACTTC
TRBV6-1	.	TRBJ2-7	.	CASSGKWTAYEQYF	TGTGCCAGCAGTGGAAAATGGACAGCCTACGAGCAGTACTTC
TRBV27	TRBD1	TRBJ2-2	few	CASTQGGTGELFF	TGTGCCAGCACACAGGGGGGTACCGGGGAGCTGTTTTTT